The 30 T cell receptor beta chains presented below share a single source sample, sequenced in a study of cytomegalovirus exposure and HLA in healthy donors. Assay used: immunoSEQ multiplex PCR; TCRdb lists only in-frame clones, some missing. In the table there are more than 60,000 clones, nearly 98% of which are singletons. The sample comprised PBMCs. These receptors were collected from a woman in her late teens or twenties in good health and CMV-seropositive.

V is TRBV13 and J is TRBJ2-2; 12 bases match TRBD2. Germline lookup yields CDR1 PRHDT and CDR2 FYEKMQ (reference sequence). The V gene end was trimmed by 2 bases and the J gene end by 3 bases; junction bases not matched to a gene: 4. CDR3 size: 17 residues. For the CDR3, the DNA is TGTGCCAGCAGCTTACTAGCGGGAGGGCCCTACACCGGGGAGCTGTTTTTT. Its translation: CASSLLAGGPYTGELFF.

The chain employs TRBV6-4 and TRBJ2-1; tentatively, D is TRBD2 (6 bases). The CDR3 length is 14 residues. Germline V gene lookup returns CDR1 MRHNA and CDR2 SNTAGT. Trimming cost V 4 bases and J 7 bases, with 14 bases left between them. The CDR3 here is CASSGTGESNEQFF. In nucleotides, the CDR3 is TGTGCCAGCAGTGGAACGGGAGAGAGTAATGAGCAGTTCTTC.

In nucleotides, the CDR3 is TGTGCCAGCAGTTTCTCAGGGGACGGCTATGGCTACACCTTC. Protein sequence: CASSFSGDGYGYTF. J is TRBJ1-2 and V is TRBV27; D perhaps matches TRBD1 (6 bases). Trimming took 3 bases from V and 4 from J, leaving 12 bases between them. Looked up from germline, CDR1 is MNHEY and CDR2 is SMNVEV (reference sequence). The CDR3 spans 14 residues.

The chain is built from TRBV6-6 and TRBJ2-3; 8 nucleotides agree with TRBD2. From germline, CDR1 is MNHNY and CDR2 SVGAGI (reference sequence). This CDR3 is built from 16 residues. Unmatched junction bases numbered 15, after V lost 7 bases and J lost 6 bases. The DNA of the CDR3 is TGTGCCAGCACCCGGGAGGGTAGCGGGACCGCCGATACGCAGTATTTT. Its translation: CASTREGSGTADTQYF.

This chain connects TRBV19 to TRBJ2-7, with 10 bases matching TRBD2. After removal of 3 bases from V and 2 bases from J, the junction contained 7 bases not matched to a gene. The CDR3 extends over 16 amino acids. In germline, CDR1 is LNHDA, CDR2 SQIVND (reference sequence). The DNA of the CDR3 is TGTGCCAGTAGTATTCGCCCCCTAGCGGGGGCCTACGAGCAGTACTTC. Protein sequence: CASSIRPLAGAYEQYF.

The J gene is TRBJ1-2, the V gene TRBV12-5; D not resolved. The germline V and J ends were trimmed by 1 base and 8 bases, with 11 bases remaining between them. From germline, CDR1 is LGHNT and CDR2 FRNRAP. This CDR3 contains 13 residues. DNA of the CDR3: TGTGCTAGTGGTTTGGAGCAGGATCGAGGCTACACCTTC. Its protein is CASGLEQDRGYTF.

This rearrangement joins TRBV7-2 to TRBJ2-3; TRBD1 agrees at 8 bases. With 4 bases clipped from V and 1 base from J, the junction kept 4 bases outside the gene matches. The CDR3 is 15 residues long. Per the germline V gene, CDR1 is SGHTA and CDR2 is FQGNSA. CDR3 residues: CASSSGTGRTDTQYF. DNA of the CDR3: TGTGCCAGCAGCTCCGGGACAGGACGCACAGATACGCAGTATTTT. Filled out from reference TRBV7-2 and TRBJ2-3, the complete variable domain reads GAGVSQSPSNKVTEKGKDVELRCDPISGHTALYWYRQSLGQGLEFLIYFQGNSAPDKSGLPSDRFSAERTGGSVSTLTIQRTQQEDSAVYLCASSSGTGRTDTQYFGPGTRLTVL.

The V gene is TRBV11-2, the J gene TRBJ2-5; TRBD1 aligns across 10 bases. In germline, CDR1 is SGHAT, CDR2 FQNNGV. There are 15 residues in the CDR3. V trimming: 5 bases; J trimming: 2 bases; junction bases outside the gene matches: 5. CDR3 nucleotides: TGTGCCAGCAGCGTGACAGGGGGCCGGCAAGAGACCCAGTACTTC. Encoded protein: CASSVTGGRQETQYF.

The V and J genes are TRBV19 and TRBJ1-1, with TRBD1 as a possible D gene (6 bases). The V gene's germline CDR1 is LNHDA and CDR2 SQIVND (reference sequence). V was pared by 5 bases and J by 7 bases, with 11 bases between. The CDR3 totals 12 residues. CDR3 region: CASSEGQYEAFF. CDR3 in DNA: TGTGCCAGTAGTGAAGGACAGTATGAAGCTTTCTTT. The full variable domain, in which reference TRBV19 and TRBJ1-1 provide the parts outside the CDR3, is DGGITQSPKYLFRKEGQNVTLSCEQNLNHDAMYWYRQDPGQGLRLIYYSQIVNDFQKGDIAEGYSVSREKKESFPLTVTSAQKNPTAFYLCASSEGQYEAFFGQGTRLTVV.

This chain connects TRBV5-6 to TRBJ2-3; 14 positions match TRBD2. Germline V gene sequence: CDR1 SGHDT, CDR2 YYEEEE. V lost 1 base, J lost 3 bases, and 7 bases stayed unmatched. The length of the CDR3 is 18 residues. In DNA, the CDR3 is TGTGCCAGCAGCTTGATTAAGGGACTAGCGGGAGATACAGATACGCAGTATTTT. Its protein is CASSLIKGLAGDTDTQYF.

This chain connects TRBV5-1 to TRBJ1-3; D not resolved. V was trimmed by 0 bases and J by 1 base, leaving 17 bases between them. The CDR3 contains 18 residues. CDR1 is SGHRS, CDR2 YFSETQ, per germline. The DNA of the CDR3 is TGCGCCAGCAGCTTGGGTTTCATCCTCAGTGGTTCTGGAAACACCATATATTTT. As protein: CASSLGFILSGSGNTIYF. Combining the CDR3 with reference TRBV5-1 and TRBJ1-3 gives the whole variable domain KAGVTQTPRYLIKTRGQQVTLSCSPISGHRSVSWYQQTPGQGLQFLFEYFSETQRNKGNFPGRFSGRQFSNSRSEMNVSTLELGDSALYLCASSLGFILSGSGNTIYFGEGSWLTVV.

The chain joins TRBV6-1 to TRBJ1-2, with unresolved D. The ends were cut back, 4 bases at V and 0 bases at J, with 15 bases in the middle. This CDR3 region has 16 residues. Looked up from germline, CDR1 is MNHNS and CDR2 is SASEGT. The CDR3 sequence is CASSGNLGRANYGYTF. CDR3 in DNA: TGTGCCAGCAGTGGTAACTTGGGGAGGGCTAACTATGGCTACACCTTC.

The chain recombines TRBV27 with TRBJ2-7, with 8 bases that match TRBD1. Germline trimming cut 4 bases from V and 0 bases from J; bases unmatched to any gene: 2. CDR1 is MNHEY, CDR2 SMNVEV, per germline (reference sequence). This CDR3 is 14 amino acids long. CDR3 loop: CASSYGQGSYEQYF. In DNA form, the CDR3 reads TGTGCCAGCAGTTACGGACAGGGCTCCTACGAGCAGTACTTC.

This clone was detected once. This chain links TRBV25-1 with TRBJ2-7; the match to TRBD1 covers 7 bases. V shed 6 bases and J 7 bases; nucleotides not matched to a gene: 12. Germline V gives CDR1 MGHDK, CDR2 SYGVNS. CDR3 length equals 14 residues. The CDR3 DNA sequence: TGTGCCAGCAGCAGCGCCCGGGACAGTGAAGAGCAGTACTTC. Protein product: CASSSARDSEEQYF.

V gene TRBV6-5 combines with J gene TRBJ1-1; 9 nucleotides agree with TRBD1. Germline V gene data show CDR1 as MNHEY and CDR2 as SVGAGI. The CDR3 spans 14 residues. J gave up 7 bases and V 3 bases, and 6 bases lay outside the gene matches. CDR3 sequence reads: CASSYGTGSDEAFF. The CDR3 DNA reads as TGTGCCAGCAGTTATGGGACAGGGTCTGATGAAGCTTTCTTT.

J is TRBJ2-7 and V is TRBV6-5, with a weak D call TRBD1 (6 bases). Trimming left V 2 bases short and J 2 bases short, with 16 bases between. CDR3 length: 16 amino acids. The germline gives CDR1 MNHEY, CDR2 SVGAGI. CDR3 coding DNA: TGTGCCAGCAGTTACGCTTGGGACCGGACAGCCTACGAGCAGTACTTC. As protein: CASSYAWDRTAYEQYF.

The chain links TRBV29-1 to TRBJ2-2; 13 bases align to TRBD2. Germline V gene data show CDR1 as SQVTM and CDR2 as ANQGSEA. This CDR3 has 16 amino acids. V shed 7 bases, J shed 4 bases, and the junction held 9 bases outside the gene matches. The CDR3, as DNA: TGCAGCGCCCGGACTAGCGGGAGTCCCGGCACCGGGGAGCTGTTTTTT. As protein: CSARTSGSPGTGELFF.

The J gene is TRBJ2-3, the V gene TRBV5-4, with D perhaps matching TRBD1 (5 bases). Trimming stripped 4 bases from V and 1 base from J, with 7 bases between. The germline V gene encodes CDR1 SGHNT and CDR2 YYREEE (reference sequence). The CDR3 sequence is 13 residues long. Here the CDR3 reads CASSPTGTDTQYF. Written as DNA, the CDR3 is TGTGCCAGCAGCCCGACAGGCACAGATACGCAGTATTTT.

This chain joins TRBV29-1 and TRBJ1-3; D might be TRBD1 (5 bases). V shed 6 bases and J shed 2 bases, with 5 bases lying between them. This CDR3 contains 11 residues. In germline, CDR1 is SQVTM, CDR2 ANQGSEA. CDR3 region: CSVRAGNTIYF. CDR3 nucleotides: TGCAGCGTCAGGGCTGGAAACACCATATATTTT.

The V and J genes are TRBV6-1 and TRBJ2-7; 11 bases map to TRBD2. V shed 1 base and J 6 bases; nucleotides not matched to a gene: 14. The CDR3 consists of 18 residues. In germline, CDR1 is MNHNS, CDR2 SASEGT. The CDR3 spells CASSEVSVWLAGGGEQYF. DNA of the CDR3: TGTGCCAGCAGTGAAGTTTCCGTATGGCTAGCGGGAGGAGGCGAGCAGTACTTC.

The chain links TRBV11-2 to TRBJ2-1; 14 nucleotides line up with TRBD2. This CDR3 region has 16 residues. V was pared by 3 bases and J by 4 bases, with 2 bases of the junction left unmatched. The germline gives CDR1 SGHAT, CDR2 FQNNGV. The DNA for the CDR3 is TGTGCCAGCAGCTTGGGACTAGCGGGAGAGTACAATGAGCAGTTCTTC. Its protein is CASSLGLAGEYNEQFF. The entire variable domain, with the rest obtained from reference TRBV11-2 and TRBJ2-1, is as follows: EAGVAQSPRYKIIEKRQSVAFWCNPISGHATLYWYQQILGQGPKLLIQFQNNGVVDDSQLPKDRFSAERLKGVDSTLKIQPAKLEDSAVYLCASSLGLAGEYNEQFFGPGTRLTVL.

The chain is built from TRBV5-4 and TRBJ2-1, with 8 positions matching TRBD2. CDR3 length equals 17 residues. Germline CDR1 reads SGHNT; CDR2 reads YYREEE (reference sequence). J gave up 3 bases and V 7 bases, and 15 bases lay outside the gene matches. The CDR3 reads CASAKENRLAHYNEQFF. DNA for the CDR3: TGTGCCAGCGCCAAAGAAAACCGACTAGCGCACTACAATGAGCAGTTCTTC.

The genes are TRBV27 and TRBJ2-2, with 7 bases that match TRBD1. The trim removed 9 bases at V and 2 bases at J, leaving 9 bases unmatched. The CDR3 has 15 amino acids. Germline CDR1 MNHEY, CDR2 SMNVEV (reference sequence). The CDR3 region is CASSETGDNTGELFF. For the CDR3, the DNA is TGTGCCAGTTCGGAAACAGGGGACAACACCGGGGAGCTGTTTTTT.

The V and J genes are TRBV18 and TRBJ2-5, with 11 bases aligning to TRBD1. V lost 8 bases and J lost 10; bases outside the gene matches: 9. The CDR3 covers 13 residues. The germline V gene has CDR1 KGHSH and CDR2 LQKENI. As DNA, the CDR3 is TGTGCCAGCCGAGAAGGGACAGGGGGTGACCAGTACTTC. It is translated as CASREGTGGDQYF.

This clone was recorded only once. The V and J genes are TRBV28 and TRBJ1-4; 7 bases line up with TRBD1. The CDR3 totals 15 residues. V lost 6 bases and J lost 6; bases outside the gene matches: 10. Germline loops: CDR1 MDHEN, CDR2 SYDVKM. The CDR3 is CASRLTTGIDEKLFF. The CDR3 nucleotides are TGTGCCAGCAGACTCACGACAGGGATCGATGAAAAACTGTTTTTT.

This chain links TRBV28 with TRBJ2-5; TRBD2 matches at 11 bases. Germline trimming cut 5 bases from V and 2 bases from J; bases unmatched to any gene: 7. The germline gives CDR1 MDHEN, CDR2 SYDVKM. This CDR3 is 16 amino acids long. The DNA for the CDR3 is TGTGCCAGCAGTCCGCATCTAGCGGGAGGACAAGAGACCCAGTACTTC. Amino acid sequence: CASSPHLAGGQETQYF.

The chain links TRBV4-2 to TRBJ1-2; 7 bases map to TRBD1. CDR3 length equals 16 residues. J gave up 7 bases and V 0 bases, and 11 bases lay outside the gene matches. Germline lookup yields CDR1 LGHNA and CDR2 YNFKEQ. The CDR3 bases are TGTGCCAGCAGCCAAGATCCCGACAGGGCTCGGGGTGGCTACACCTTC. Translation gives CASSQDPDRARGGYTF.

The table lists this clone with a few counts. The V and J genes are TRBV11-2 and TRBJ2-5, with 9 bases fitting TRBD2. V gave up 5 bases and J gave up 9 bases; unmatched junction bases: 7. This CDR3 region has 13 residues. Germline CDR1 is SGHAT and CDR2 is FQNNGV. Written as DNA, the CDR3 is TGTGCCAGCAGCCCCTTTGCGGGAGGGGCCCAGTACTTC. This encodes CASSPFAGGAQYF.

The V gene is TRBV27, the J gene TRBJ2-7, with 7 nucleotides matching TRBD2. V trimming: 6 bases; J trimming: 5 bases; junction bases outside the gene matches: 10. CDR1 is MNHEY and CDR2 is SMNVEV in the germline V gene (reference sequence). The CDR3 runs 14 residues. CDR3 amino acids: CASSPGTIWDEQYF. As DNA, the CDR3 is TGTGCCAGCAGCCCTGGGACTATCTGGGACGAGCAGTACTTC.

The DNA of the CDR3 is TGTGCCAGCAGCGTGCGGGGTGGCTACGAGCAGTACTTC. Its translation is CASSVRGGYEQYF. The chain is built from TRBV9 and TRBJ2-7; weak D call: TRBD2 (6 bases). Germline V gives CDR1 SGDLS, CDR2 YYNGEE. Trimming removed 2 bases from V and 3 bases from J, with 9 bases in between. The CDR3 extends over 13 amino acids.